This TCR beta chain was retrieved from a study of blood T cell repertoires in COVID-19. Looking at the study overall: The United States, Italy and Spain were the sources of the acute and convalescent COVID-19 samples.

As processed by the authors: Estimates of nucleated cell counts were drawn from the amplification of reference gene primers. Generated by immunoSEQ multiplex PCR, the TCRdb table keeps only in-frame clones and is missing some. D and trimming come from the DNA, and the V and J calls and clone size come from that table. Counted here are tens of thousands of clones, 85% to 90% occurring once; the ten biggest clones make up about a fifth. Germline V gene data show CDR1 as SGHNT and CDR2 as YYREEE (reference sequence). Trimming removed 5 bases from V and 6 bases from J, with 8 bases in between. CDR3 length: 12 residues.

J is TRBJ2-2 and V is TRBV5-4; TRBD1 is a possible D gene (5 bases). Sample: peripheral blood. The sequence derives from a woman aged 45-65 years with active or convalescent COVID-19. The CDR3 here is CASSTGAGELFF. Here the CDR3 DNA reads TGTGCCAGCAGTACAGGTGCCGGGGAGCTGTTTTTT.